The clone carrying this T cell receptor beta chain was seen a few times. Its antigen is still unknown. These data belong to a study of CD8 T cells in ankylosing spondylitis. Study results and limitations: Both synovial fluid and blood in reactive arthritis had previously been reported to carry some motif variants. Clones that were linked to disease were CD8+ and were relatively rare in peripheral blood. Blood of patients with ankylosing spondylitis appeared to be characterized by a TCR beta motif of fewer than 10 highly homologous variants.

Molecular-barcoded quantitative 5'-RACE produced these TCR beta libraries. TCRdb called the 5' RACE reads again in MiXCR, with one record for every CDR3 protein. The data contain 290,000 or so distinct CDR3 sequences, roughly 20% of them seen just once; the ten biggest clones take up roughly 3.4%. CDR1 is SGHTA and CDR2 is FQGNSA in the germline V gene. V was cut by 3 bases and J by 3 bases, with 6 bases left in between. The CDR3 has 13 amino acids. This clonotype was sampled from a female donor with ankylosing spondylitis or in good health (not recorded which). This chain uses TRBV7-2 with TRBJ2-1; unclear D gene. The sample taken for sequencing was blood, either unsorted or a sorted T cell fraction (not recorded which). In DNA, the CDR3 is TGTGCCAGCAGCTTTACAGTCTACAATGAGCAGTTCTTC. This encodes CASSFTVYNEQFF.